One T cell receptor beta chain is described in this entry. The data belong to a study of T cells in tumors after PD-1 blockade. Study-wide context: Treatment was either pembrolizumab 200 mg every 3 weeks or cemiplimab 350 mg every 2 weeks. During anti-PD-1 treatment, some patients continued daily vismodegib 150 mg.

The repertoire was sequenced with immunoSEQ multiplex PCR; TCRdb's copy has only in-frame clones and lacks some. This sample has nearly 25,000 clones, with roughly 80% found just once. The CDR3 is made up of 16 amino acids. Trimming cost V 3 bases and J 4 bases; bases outside gene matches: 4. Looked up from germline, CDR1 is SGHRS and CDR2 is YFSETQ. Source: PBMCs, taken after anti-PD-1 treatment. This clonotype was obtained from a human donor with basal cell carcinoma. The rearrangement joins TRBV5-1 to TRBJ2-1, with TRBD2 identical over 13 bases. This CDR3 is CASSWTSGGEYNEQFF. The CDR3 bases are TGCGCCAGCAGCTGGACTAGCGGGGGAGAATACAATGAGCAGTTCTTC.